These 12 T cell receptor beta chains came from one sample sequenced in a study of cytomegalovirus exposure and HLA in healthy donors. The PCR used 60 Vbeta and 13 Jbeta primers. The assay was immunoSEQ multiplex PCR, and TCRdb's table has in-frame clones only and misses some. Of around 130,000 clones in the sample, more than 60% were seen once. Sequencing was performed on PBMCs. These receptors were obtained from a man younger than 35 in good health and CMV-seronegative.

This clone was observed a handful of times. The chain is built from TRBV5-1 and TRBJ2-1, with 8 bases lining up with TRBD1. From germline, CDR1 is SGHRS and CDR2 YFSETQ. The CDR3 extends over 15 amino acids. The V and J ends lost 1 base and 1 base, in that order; junction bases with no gene match: 1. CDR3 DNA sequence: TGCGCCAGCAGCTTGCAGGGGGCTTCCTACAATGAGCAGTTCTTC. It yields the protein CASSLQGASYNEQFF.

The chain recombines TRBV2 with TRBJ2-7, with TRBD1 matching 10 bases. From germline, CDR1 is SNHLY and CDR2 FYNNEI. Germline trimming cut 5 bases from V and 3 bases from J; bases unmatched to any gene: 1. The CDR3 contains 13 residues. The CDR3 here is CASSRDRGYEQYF. The CDR3 DNA follows: TGTGCCAGCAGTAGGGACAGGGGCTACGAGCAGTACTTC.

The chain combines TRBV28 with TRBJ2-2; TRBD2 agrees at 10 bases. Germline CDR1 and CDR2: MDHEN and SYDVKM. The CDR3 length is 15 residues. Losses at the gene ends were 5 bases for V and 6 bases for J; bases not matched to a gene: 6. The CDR3 region is CASSRTSGRAGELFF. CDR3 DNA: TGTGCCAGCAGTCGGACGAGCGGGAGGGCCGGGGAGCTGTTTTTT.

The CDR3 nucleotides are TGTGCCAGTAGCAATCGACAGGGAACTCTAGGAGAGCAGTACTTC. Amino acids: CASSNRQGTLGEQYF. The chain joins TRBV19 to TRBJ2-7, with TRBD1 matching over 7 bases. Trimming cost V 6 bases and J 7 bases; bases outside gene matches: 15. The germline gives CDR1 LNHDA, CDR2 SQIVND (reference sequence). This CDR3 has 15 amino acids.

V gene TRBV5-1 combines with J gene TRBJ2-1; D possibly corresponds to TRBD2 (6 bases). V lost 5 bases, J lost 8 bases, and 17 bases lay in between. There are 14 residues in the CDR3. The V gene's germline CDR1 is SGHRS and CDR2 YFSETQ. CDR3 loop: CASRPRIREDEQFF. CDR3 coding DNA: TGCGCCAGCAGGCCCCGAATAAGGGAGGATGAGCAGTTCTTC.

The V call is TRBV19, the J call TRBJ2-5; 7 nucleotides agree with TRBD1. This CDR3 spans 11 amino acids. Germline V CDR1 and CDR2: LNHDA, SQIVND (reference sequence). The ends lost 11 bases at V and 4 bases at J; junction bases unmatched: 4. The DNA for the CDR3 is TGTGCCGCCGGACAGGCAGAGACCCAGTACTTC. This encodes CAAGQAETQYF.

This sequence joins TRBV5-6 and TRBJ2-3; D is perhaps TRBD1 (5 bases). Trimming stripped 3 bases from V and 2 bases from J, with 10 bases between. This CDR3 contains 14 residues. Germline V gene sequence: CDR1 SGHDT, CDR2 YYEEEE. DNA for the CDR3: TGTGCCAGCAGCTGGGGCGGCCACACAGATACGCAGTATTTT. This encodes CASSWGGHTDTQYF.

The chain joins TRBV28 to TRBJ1-4, with D unresolved. CDR1 is MDHEN, CDR2 SYDVKM, per germline. The CDR3 extends over 15 amino acids. V was pared by 6 bases and J by 0 bases, with 11 bases between. In nucleotides, the CDR3 is TGTGCCAGCAGCCCGCCCCCAGCAACTAATGAAAAACTGTTTTTT. It codes for CASSPPPATNEKLFF.

The chain recombines TRBV6-5 with TRBJ2-1; D not resolved. This CDR3 is 16 amino acids long. The V gene lost 2 bases and the J gene lost 7 bases, with 18 bases spanning the gap. In germline, CDR1 is MNHEY, CDR2 SVGAGI. CDR3 bases: TGTGCCAGCAGTTACCCCGCAAATGGTCGCAGGAATGAGCAGTTCTTC. Protein product: CASSYPANGRRNEQFF.

The chain joins TRBV5-6 to TRBJ2-2, with D uncertain. This CDR3 is 16 amino acids long. With 0 bases removed from V and 4 bases from J, the gap between germline ends came to 13 bases. CDR1 and CDR2 from the germline V gene are SGHDT and YYEEEE. This CDR3 is CASSLVSLFRTGELFF. CDR3 nucleotides: TGTGCCAGCAGCTTGGTTTCCCTCTTCCGCACCGGGGAGCTGTTTTTT.

This chain uses TRBV2 with TRBJ2-3; 8 nucleotides agree with TRBD1. The V gene end was trimmed by 7 bases and the J gene end by 11 bases; junction bases not matched to a gene: 14. Germline CDR1 reads SNHLY; CDR2 reads FYNNEI. CDR3 length equals 14 residues. Here the CDR3 DNA reads TGTGCCAGCACATGGGGGACAGGCCCCTTCGGGCAGTATTTT. It specifies CASTWGTGPFGQYF.

The CDR3 spells CASSSRNQMTSASYNEQFF. CDR3 in DNA: TGTGCCAGCAGCTCTAGAAATCAAATGACTAGCGCATCCTACAATGAGCAGTTCTTC. The V call is TRBV7-9, the J call TRBJ2-1, with 8 nucleotides matching TRBD2. This CDR3 contains 19 residues. J lost 1 base, V lost 4 bases, and 15 bases had no gene match. Germline V gene sequence: CDR1 SEHNR, CDR2 FQNEAQ (reference sequence).